These 27 T cell receptor beta chains came from one sample sequenced in a study of beta chain features in type 1 diabetes. TCRB transcripts that were expressed got sequenced, as all of the isolated RNA had been reverse transcribed. The data were produced by immunoSEQ multiplex PCR, yet TCRdb's version contains in-frame clones alone and is incomplete. The sample contains over 700,000 clones, around a sixth of which appear only once. The sequencing sample was made of naive CD4+ T cells from blood. Receptor source: a woman under 30 in good health.

The chain combines TRBV15 with TRBJ2-1; 11 bases align to TRBD2. The V gene's germline CDR1 is LNHNV and CDR2 YYDKDF (reference sequence). J lost 0 bases, V lost 0 bases, and 13 bases had no gene match. The CDR3 covers 21 residues. The CDR3 DNA follows: TGTGCCACCAGCAGAGATCGTCGCGGGACTAGCGGTGGCAGCTCCTACAATGAGCAGTTCTTC. It is translated as CATSRDRRGTSGGSSYNEQFF.

The sample holds a few counts of this clone. The CDR3 sequence is CSVEKVGGSWETQYF. The CDR3 DNA sequence: TGCAGCGTTGAAAAAGTGGGTGGCAGTTGGGAGACCCAGTACTTC. The J gene is TRBJ2-5, the V gene TRBV29-1; D is ambiguous. Trimming shortened V by 2 bases and J by 5 bases, and 18 bases separated the two germline ends. The CDR3 covers 15 residues. Germline V gene lookup returns CDR1 SQVTM and CDR2 ANQGSEA.

This clone was seen only a few times. In DNA, the CDR3 is TGCAGCGTTGTAGGCAGGGTGGGAACTGAAGCTTTCTTT. Translating it yields CSVVGRVGTEAFF. This sequence joins TRBV29-1 and TRBJ1-1; TRBD1 might be the D (5 bases). Germline V CDR1 and CDR2: SQVTM, ANQGSEA. Trimming took 4 bases from V and 5 from J, leaving 14 bases between them. The CDR3 extends over 13 amino acids.

A few counts support this clone. V and J are TRBV5-4 and TRBJ2-5; D uncertain. CDR1 is SGHNT and CDR2 is YYREEE in the germline V gene (reference sequence). Trimming left V 1 base short and J 2 bases short, with 9 bases between. The CDR3 sequence is 14 residues long. The CDR3 nucleotides read TGTGCCAGCAGCTTGAGTCTGGGGCAAGAGACCCAGTACTTC. This codes for CASSLSLGQETQYF. Together with reference TRBV5-4 and TRBJ2-5, the CDR3 gives the full variable domain: ETGVTQSPTHLIKTRGQQVTLRCSSQSGHNTVSWYQQALGQGPQFIFQYYREEENGRGNFPPRFSGLQFPNYSSELNVNALELDDSALYLCASSLSLGQETQYFGPGTRLLVL.

This clone was picked up a small number of times. This specimen includes other DNA sequences encoding the same CDR3. The CDR3 region has the DNA TGTGCCAGCAGCCTTAGCGGTAGCTCTTACGAGCAGTACTTC. Translating gives CASSLSGSSYEQYF. This chain uses TRBV13 with TRBJ2-7; tentative D call: TRBD2 (6 bases). This CDR3 spans 14 amino acids. The germline V gene encodes CDR1 PRHDT and CDR2 FYEKMQ (reference sequence). Trimming removed 5 bases from V and 4 bases from J, with 15 bases in between.

This clone occurred a few times. The chain has TRBV9 and TRBJ2-1; D gene ambiguous. The germline V and J ends were trimmed by 0 bases and 5 bases, with 12 bases remaining between them. This CDR3 has 15 residues. Looked up from germline, CDR1 is SGDLS and CDR2 is YYNGEE. The CDR3 region is CASSVGHRIHNEQFF. CDR3 bases: TGTGCCAGCAGCGTAGGGCATAGGATCCACAATGAGCAGTTCTTC.

This chain uses TRBV6-5 with TRBJ2-7; a weak D match, TRBD2 (5 bases). The CDR3 is 13 amino acids. Trimming removed 6 bases from V and 7 bases from J, with 16 bases in between. The V gene's germline CDR1 is MNHEY and CDR2 SVGAGI. The CDR3 sequence is CASSPSRAREQYF. The CDR3 DNA reads as TGTGCCAGCAGCCCCTCGAGGGCCCGAGAGCAGTACTTC.

This sequence joins TRBV28 and TRBJ2-7; D is perhaps TRBD1 (6 bases). V gave up 6 bases and J gave up 1 base, with 16 bases separating them. Germline V gene data show CDR1 as MDHEN and CDR2 as SYDVKM. The CDR3 totals 15 residues. Here the CDR3 reads CASSPSGQGSYEQYF. CDR3 in DNA: TGTGCCAGCAGCCCCTCTGGCCAGGGGTCCTACGAGCAGTACTTC.

This clone was seen only a few times. The CDR3 region has the DNA TGTGCCAGCAGAACCGGGACGGGCTCCTACGAGCAGTACTTC. It is translated as CASRTGTGSYEQYF. V is TRBV2 and J is TRBJ2-7; D assignment may be TRBD1 or TRBD2 (5 bases each). The CDR3 covers 14 residues. Trimming stripped 6 bases from V and 0 bases from J, with 12 bases between. Per germline, CDR1 SNHLY and CDR2 FYNNEI.

As concerns this clone: A much larger clone lies one base from this, so it may be a read error. This chain connects TRBV6-6 to TRBJ2-3; no definite D call. Germline V gene sequence: CDR1 MNHNY, CDR2 SVGAGI (reference sequence). Trimming removed 6 bases at V and 2 bases at J, with 6 bases between. The length of the CDR3 is 12 residues. CDR3 coding DNA: TGTGCCAGCAGCCCTTACACAGATACGCAGTATTTT. Translation gives CASSPYTDTQYF.

This clone has only a few counts. This chain links TRBV5-4 with TRBJ2-5, with 7 nucleotides matching TRBD2. This CDR3 is built from 15 residues. Germline V gene lookup returns CDR1 SGHNT and CDR2 YYREEE (reference sequence). Trimming removed 0 bases from V and 5 bases from J; junction bases left unmatched: 7. In DNA form, the CDR3 reads TGTGCCAGCAGCTTGGGCGGGAGCGAAGGGGAGACCCAGTACTTC. Translation gives CASSLGGSEGETQYF.

The chain links TRBV5-1 to TRBJ2-1; 7 positions match TRBD1. The CDR3 sequence is 13 residues long. In germline, CDR1 is SGHRS, CDR2 YFSETQ. Trimming took 2 bases from V and 6 from J; bases not matched to a gene: 2. CDR3 sequence (DNA): TGCGCCAGCAGCTTACAGGGGCGCAATGAGCAGTTCTTC. Protein sequence: CASSLQGRNEQFF.

The chain uses TRBV4-2 and TRBJ2-2; D is ambiguous. Germline V gene data show CDR1 as LGHNA and CDR2 as YNFKEQ. V lost 4 bases to trimming and J lost 0 bases, with 9 bases between them. The CDR3 extends over 15 amino acids. CDR3 protein: CASSLAFANTGELFF. The CDR3 nucleotides are TGTGCCAGCAGCCTGGCCTTCGCGAACACCGGGGAGCTGTTTTTT.

The J gene is TRBJ1-2, the V gene TRBV28, with unresolved D. The CDR3 has 13 residues. Germline V lookup: CDR1 MDHEN, CDR2 SYDVKM. The V and J ends lost 1 base and 7 bases respectively, with 10 bases between them. The CDR3 is CASSLLGIRGYTF. CDR3 coding DNA: TGTGCCAGCAGTTTATTGGGGATTCGTGGCTACACCTTC.

In this sample, this clone turned up a few times. The genes are TRBV4-3 and TRBJ2-7; the match to TRBD1 covers 7 bases. Germline V gives CDR1 LGHNA, CDR2 YSLEER. With 4 bases clipped from V and 4 bases from J, the junction kept 10 bases outside the gene matches. The CDR3 is 15 amino acids. This CDR3 is CASSPARQGSYEQYF. CDR3 coding DNA: TGCGCCAGCAGCCCCGCCAGACAGGGTTCTTACGAGCAGTACTTC.

This clone appeared a few times. The rearrangement links TRBV10-3 to TRBJ1-2; TRBD1 aligns across 7 bases. The length of the CDR3 is 13 residues. The germline CDR1 and CDR2 sequences are ENHRY and SYGVKD. The V and J ends lost 10 bases and 7 bases, in that order; junction bases with no gene match: 12. CDR3 DNA: TGTGCCACCGCAGACAGGGCGGCGGGTGGCTACACCTTC. It encodes CATADRAAGGYTF.

The chain carries TRBV5-1 and TRBJ2-3, with D maybe TRBD1 (6 bases). The CDR3 extends over 16 amino acids. Germline V gene data show CDR1 as SGHRS and CDR2 as YFSETQ. The V end was cut by 3 bases, the J end by 1 base, with 15 bases between. The CDR3 nucleotides read TGCGCCAGCAGCTCTAACAGGGTTGGTGGCACAGATACGCAGTATTTT. Protein product: CASSSNRVGGTDTQYF.

The chain has TRBV12-5 and TRBJ2-1, with 7 bases that match TRBD2. This CDR3 spans 15 amino acids. CDR1 is LGHNT and CDR2 is FRNRAP in the germline V gene. V lost 6 bases and J lost 0; bases outside the gene matches: 5. CDR3 DNA sequence: TGTGCTAGTGGAAAACAGCGGGGCTCCTACAATGAGCAGTTCTTC. This encodes CASGKQRGSYNEQFF.

The J gene is TRBJ1-1, the V gene TRBV6-5; TRBD1 might be the D (6 bases). In germline, CDR1 is MNHEY, CDR2 SVGAGI. The CDR3 runs 15 residues. With 2 bases removed from V and 4 bases from J, the gap between germline ends came to 14 bases. This CDR3 is CASSYVPGAVTEAFF. Written as DNA, the CDR3 is TGTGCCAGCAGTTACGTCCCAGGGGCGGTCACTGAAGCTTTCTTT.

The sample holds a few counts of this clone. The chain uses TRBV10-3 and TRBJ2-6, with 7 bases identical to TRBD1. V dropped 10 bases and J dropped 0; count of bases not matched to a gene: 9. The CDR3 covers 16 residues. CDR1 and CDR2 (germline): ENHRY, SYGVKD. CDR3 nucleotide sequence: TGTGCCAGTCGGACAGGACGGGGCTCTGGGGCCAACGTCCTGACTTTC. Its protein is CASRTGRGSGANVLTF.

V usage is TRBV19 and J usage is TRBJ2-1; 10 bases agree with TRBD2. This CDR3 is built from 19 residues. V dropped 1 base and J dropped 7; count of bases not matched to a gene: 16. The germline V gene encodes CDR1 LNHDA and CDR2 SQIVND (reference sequence). The DNA of the CDR3 is TGTGCCAGTAGTATAGGGCCTAGGTCTTATACTAGCGGGATGAATGAGCAGTTCTTC. Translating it yields CASSIGPRSYTSGMNEQFF. Based on the CDR3 plus reference TRBV19 and TRBJ2-1, the full variable domain is DGGITQSPKYLFRKEGQNVTLSCEQNLNHDAMYWYRQDPGQGLRLIYYSQIVNDFQKGDIAEGYSVSREKKESFPLTVTSAQKNPTAFYLCASSIGPRSYTSGMNEQFFGPGTRLTVL.

This clone was counted a few times. This chain joins TRBV7-2 and TRBJ1-5; D is uncertain. Germline CDR1 and CDR2: SGHTA and FQGNSA. Trimming shortened V by 3 bases and J by 0 bases, and 6 bases separated the two germline ends. This CDR3 has 14 amino acids. CDR3 bases: TGTGCCAGCAGCTTCCTTTATAGCAATCAGCCCCAGCATTTT. This encodes CASSFLYSNQPQHF.

The chain links TRBV14 to TRBJ2-1; possibly TRBD2 for D (6 bases). The V gene's germline CDR1 is SGHDN and CDR2 FVKESK. V lost 5 bases, J lost 6 bases, and 8 bases lay in between. This CDR3 spans 12 amino acids. In DNA form, the CDR3 reads TGTGCCAGCAGCACGACTAGCAATGAGCAGTTCTTC. The encoded protein is CASSTTSNEQFF.

This clone was seen a handful of times. The V call is TRBV7-9, the J call TRBJ2-7; D not resolved. This CDR3 is built from 12 residues. CDR1 and CDR2 from the germline V gene are SEHNR and FQNEAQ (reference sequence). V was shortened by 3 bases and J by 4 bases, with 7 bases between the two germline ends. The CDR3 region is CASSFTEYEQYF. CDR3 nucleotide sequence: TGTGCCAGCAGCTTTACAGAGTACGAGCAGTACTTC. The full variable domain, in which reference TRBV7-9 and TRBJ2-7 provide the parts outside the CDR3, is DTGVSQNPRHKITKRGQNVTFRCDPISEHNRLYWYRQTLGQGPEFLTYFQNEAQLEKSRLLSDRFSAERPKGSFSTLEIQRTEQGDSAMYLCASSFTEYEQYFGPGTRLTVT.

A few counts support this clone. The rearrangement joins TRBV2 to TRBJ2-2; 7 nucleotides line up with TRBD1. This CDR3 contains 14 residues. Germline V CDR1 and CDR2: SNHLY, FYNNEI. The trim removed 5 bases at V and 4 bases at J, leaving 4 bases unmatched. The DNA of the CDR3 is TGTGCCAGCAGTAAGGGGGCGGGCACCGGGGAGCTGTTTTTT. It yields the protein CASSKGAGTGELFF.

This chain joins TRBV6-6 and TRBJ1-5, with no clear D. Germline V gene sequence: CDR1 MNHNY, CDR2 SVGAGI (reference sequence). Between the trimmed V and J ends, which lost 3 bases and 2 bases, there was a span of 14 bases. The CDR3 extends over 16 amino acids. The CDR3 is CASSYRQARGNQPQHF. The CDR3 DNA is TGTGCCAGCAGTTATCGGCAGGCAAGGGGCAATCAGCCCCAGCATTTT.

The chain has TRBV5-1 and TRBJ2-1; the D is unclear. This CDR3 comprises 15 residues. Germline CDR1 reads SGHRS; CDR2 reads YFSETQ. Between the trimmed V and J ends, which lost 1 base and 8 bases, there was a span of 16 bases. The CDR3, as DNA: TGCGCCAGCAGCTTGACCCTTCCACCCTCCCATGAGCAGTTCTTC. Translated: CASSLTLPPSHEQFF.